What follows is one T cell receptor beta chain and its context. What it recognizes is unknown. V gave up 5 bases and J gave up 0 bases, with 17 bases separating them. CDR3 length: 16 amino acids. CDR1 is KGHSH, CDR2 LQKENI, per germline. TCRdb ran MiXCR on the RT-PCR reads and lists one entry per CDR3 protein. The table includes over 750,000 distinct CDR3 sequences, 21% detected once. This record belongs to a study of response to subunit inactivated influenza vaccine. Findings of the study overall: Researchers suggested that each seasonal influenza vaccination recruits few new T cells.

Here the sequenced sample was PBMCs from blood, taken roughly 5 days after vaccination. The chain is built from TRBV18 and TRBJ2-7; perhaps TRBD2 as D (7 bases). The sequence was obtained from a middle-aged man who received an inactivated influenza vaccine. CDR3 sequence reads: CASSSQGGVSSYEQYF. The CDR3 DNA follows: TGTGCCAGCTCATCACAAGGGGGGGTGAGCTCCTACGAGCAGTACTTC.